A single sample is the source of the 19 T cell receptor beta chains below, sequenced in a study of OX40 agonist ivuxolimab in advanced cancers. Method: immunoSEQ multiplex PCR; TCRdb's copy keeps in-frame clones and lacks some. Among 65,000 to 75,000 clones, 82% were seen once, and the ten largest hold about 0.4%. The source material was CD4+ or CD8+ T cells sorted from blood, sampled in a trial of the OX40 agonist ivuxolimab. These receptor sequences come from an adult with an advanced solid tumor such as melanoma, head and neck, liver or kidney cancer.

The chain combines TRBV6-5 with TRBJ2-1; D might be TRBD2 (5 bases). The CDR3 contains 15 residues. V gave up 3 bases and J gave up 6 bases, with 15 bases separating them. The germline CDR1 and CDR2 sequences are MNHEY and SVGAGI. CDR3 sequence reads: CASSYRGGSANEQFF. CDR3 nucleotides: TGTGCCAGCAGTTATCGTGGTGGGAGTGCCAATGAGCAGTTCTTC.

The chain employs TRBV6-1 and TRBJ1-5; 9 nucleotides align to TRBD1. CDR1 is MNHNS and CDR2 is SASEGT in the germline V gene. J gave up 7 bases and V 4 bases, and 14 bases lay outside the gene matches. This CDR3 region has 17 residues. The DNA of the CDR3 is TGTGCCAGCAGTGTATTACCGGGACAGGGTACCAGACAGCCCCAGCATTTT. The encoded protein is CASSVLPGQGTRQPQHF.

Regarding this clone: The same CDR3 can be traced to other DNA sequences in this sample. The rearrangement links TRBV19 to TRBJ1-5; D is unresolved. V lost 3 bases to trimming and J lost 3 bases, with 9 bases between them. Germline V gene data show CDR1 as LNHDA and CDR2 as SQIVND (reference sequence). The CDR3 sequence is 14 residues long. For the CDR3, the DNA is TGTGCCAGTAGTATTTCAGGTAACAATCAGCCCCAGCATTTT. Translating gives CASSISGNNQPQHF.

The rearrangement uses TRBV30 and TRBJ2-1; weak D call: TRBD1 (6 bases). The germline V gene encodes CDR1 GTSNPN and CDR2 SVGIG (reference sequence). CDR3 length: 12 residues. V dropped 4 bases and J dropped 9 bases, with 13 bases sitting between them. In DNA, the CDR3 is TGTGCCTGGAAAGGGTTAGGGGGTGAGCAGTTCTTC. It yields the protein CAWKGLGGEQFF.

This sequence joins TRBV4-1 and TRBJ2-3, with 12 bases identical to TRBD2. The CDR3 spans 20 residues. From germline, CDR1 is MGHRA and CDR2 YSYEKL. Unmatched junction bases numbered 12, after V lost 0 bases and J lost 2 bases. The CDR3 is CASSQDRASGRARVTDTQYF. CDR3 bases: TGCGCCAGCAGCCAAGATCGGGCTAGCGGGAGGGCCAGGGTCACAGATACGCAGTATTTT.

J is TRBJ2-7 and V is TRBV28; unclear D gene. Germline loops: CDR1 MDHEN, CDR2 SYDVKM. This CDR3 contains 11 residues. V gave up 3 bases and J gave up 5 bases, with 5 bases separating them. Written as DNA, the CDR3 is TGTGCCAGCAGTTTTTGGGACGAGCAGTACTTC. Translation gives CASSFWDEQYF.

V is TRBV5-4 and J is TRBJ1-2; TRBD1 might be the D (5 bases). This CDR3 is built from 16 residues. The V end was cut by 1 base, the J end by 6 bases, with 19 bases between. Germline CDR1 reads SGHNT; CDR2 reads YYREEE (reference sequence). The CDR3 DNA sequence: TGTGCCAGCAGCTTGCGGAGTGGGAGGGGAGGGGATGGCTACACCTTC. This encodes CASSLRSGRGGDGYTF.

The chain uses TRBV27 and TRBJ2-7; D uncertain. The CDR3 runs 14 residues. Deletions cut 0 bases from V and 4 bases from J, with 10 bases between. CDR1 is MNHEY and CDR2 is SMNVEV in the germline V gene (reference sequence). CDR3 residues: CASSLSIGSYEQYV. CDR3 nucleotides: TGTGCCAGCAGTTTATCTATCGGGTCTTACGAGCAGTACGTC.

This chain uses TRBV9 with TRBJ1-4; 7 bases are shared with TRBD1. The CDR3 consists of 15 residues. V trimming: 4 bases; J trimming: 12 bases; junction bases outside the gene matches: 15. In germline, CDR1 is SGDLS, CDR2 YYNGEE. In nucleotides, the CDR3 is TGTGCCAGCAGCTCGATGACAGGGCCCAGGGGGGAACTGTTTTTT. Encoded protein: CASSSMTGPRGELFF.

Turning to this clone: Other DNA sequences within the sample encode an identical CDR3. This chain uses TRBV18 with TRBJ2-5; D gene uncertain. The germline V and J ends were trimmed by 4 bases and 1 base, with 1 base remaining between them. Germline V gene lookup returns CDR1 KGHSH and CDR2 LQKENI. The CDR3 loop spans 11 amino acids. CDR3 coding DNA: TGTGCCAGCTCACGCCAAGAGACCCAGTACTTC. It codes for CASSRQETQYF.

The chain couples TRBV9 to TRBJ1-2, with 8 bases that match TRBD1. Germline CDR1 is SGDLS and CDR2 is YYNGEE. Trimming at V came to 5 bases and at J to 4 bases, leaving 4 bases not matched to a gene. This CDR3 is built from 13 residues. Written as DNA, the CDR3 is TGTGCCAGCAGAGGACAGGGTATCTATGGCTACACCTTC. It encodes CASRGQGIYGYTF.

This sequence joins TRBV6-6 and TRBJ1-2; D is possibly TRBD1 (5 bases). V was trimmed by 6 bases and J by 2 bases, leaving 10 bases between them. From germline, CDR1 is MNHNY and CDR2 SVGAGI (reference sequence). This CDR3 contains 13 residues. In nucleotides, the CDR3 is TGTGCCAGCAGGGGGGGGTTGAACTATGGCTACACCTTC. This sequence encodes CASRGGLNYGYTF.

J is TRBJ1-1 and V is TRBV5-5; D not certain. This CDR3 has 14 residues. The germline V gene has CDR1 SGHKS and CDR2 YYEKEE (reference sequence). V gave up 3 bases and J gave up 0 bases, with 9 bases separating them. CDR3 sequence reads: CASSYQTLNTEAFF. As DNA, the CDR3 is TGTGCCAGCAGCTACCAAACCTTGAACACTGAAGCTTTCTTT.

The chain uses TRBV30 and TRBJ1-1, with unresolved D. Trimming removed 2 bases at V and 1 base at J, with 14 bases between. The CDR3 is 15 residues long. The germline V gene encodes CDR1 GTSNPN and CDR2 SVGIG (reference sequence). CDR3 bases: TGTGCCTGGAGTCTCCCCCCCGCAGGGAACACTGAAGCTTTCTTT. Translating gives CAWSLPPAGNTEAFF.

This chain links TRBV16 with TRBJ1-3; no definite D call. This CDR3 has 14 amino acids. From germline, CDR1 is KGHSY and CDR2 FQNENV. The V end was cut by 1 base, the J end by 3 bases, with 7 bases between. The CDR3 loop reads CASSQFGGGNTIYF. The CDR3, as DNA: TGTGCCAGCAGCCAATTCGGCGGTGGAAACACCATATATTTT.

The CDR3, as DNA: TGTGCCAGCAGCATACCGGGACAGGGATTTGGCTACACCTTC. It codes for CASSIPGQGFGYTF. The chain has TRBV5-4 and TRBJ1-2, with TRBD1 matching 9 bases. V gave up 4 bases and J gave up 7 bases; unmatched junction bases: 8. This CDR3 is 14 amino acids long. In germline, CDR1 is SGHNT, CDR2 YYREEE (reference sequence).

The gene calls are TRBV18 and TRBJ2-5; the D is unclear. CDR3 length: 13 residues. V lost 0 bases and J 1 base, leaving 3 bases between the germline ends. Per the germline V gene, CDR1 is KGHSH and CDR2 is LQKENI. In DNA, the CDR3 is TGTGCCAGCTCACCACCCGTCCAAGAGACCCAGTACTTC. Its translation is CASSPPVQETQYF.

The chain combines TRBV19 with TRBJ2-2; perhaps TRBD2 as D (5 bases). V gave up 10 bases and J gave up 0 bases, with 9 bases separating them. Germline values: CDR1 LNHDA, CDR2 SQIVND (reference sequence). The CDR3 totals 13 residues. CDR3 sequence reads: CATIGTNTGELFF. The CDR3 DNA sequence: TGTGCCACAATCGGGACGAACACCGGGGAGCTGTTTTTT.

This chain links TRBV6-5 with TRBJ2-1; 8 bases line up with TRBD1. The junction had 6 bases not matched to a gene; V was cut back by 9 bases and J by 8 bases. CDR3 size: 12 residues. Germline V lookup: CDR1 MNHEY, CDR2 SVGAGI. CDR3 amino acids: CARRTGCDEQFF. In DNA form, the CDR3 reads TGTGCCAGACGGACAGGGTGCGATGAGCAGTTCTTC.